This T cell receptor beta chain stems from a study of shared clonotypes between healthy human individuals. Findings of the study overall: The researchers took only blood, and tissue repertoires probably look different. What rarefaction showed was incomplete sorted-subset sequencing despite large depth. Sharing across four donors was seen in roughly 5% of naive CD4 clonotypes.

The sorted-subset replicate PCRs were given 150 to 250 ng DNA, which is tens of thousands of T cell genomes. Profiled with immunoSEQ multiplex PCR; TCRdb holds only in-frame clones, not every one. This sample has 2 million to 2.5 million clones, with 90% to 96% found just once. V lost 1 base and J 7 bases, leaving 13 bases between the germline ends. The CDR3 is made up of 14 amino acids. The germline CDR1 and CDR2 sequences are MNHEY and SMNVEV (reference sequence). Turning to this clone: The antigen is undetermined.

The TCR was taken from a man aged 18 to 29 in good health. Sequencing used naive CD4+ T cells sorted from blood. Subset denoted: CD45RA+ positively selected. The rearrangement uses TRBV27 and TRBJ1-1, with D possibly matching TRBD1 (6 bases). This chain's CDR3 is CASSLLTGQSEAFF. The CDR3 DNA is TGTGCCAGCAGTTTATTAACCGGACAGAGTGAAGCTTTCTTT.